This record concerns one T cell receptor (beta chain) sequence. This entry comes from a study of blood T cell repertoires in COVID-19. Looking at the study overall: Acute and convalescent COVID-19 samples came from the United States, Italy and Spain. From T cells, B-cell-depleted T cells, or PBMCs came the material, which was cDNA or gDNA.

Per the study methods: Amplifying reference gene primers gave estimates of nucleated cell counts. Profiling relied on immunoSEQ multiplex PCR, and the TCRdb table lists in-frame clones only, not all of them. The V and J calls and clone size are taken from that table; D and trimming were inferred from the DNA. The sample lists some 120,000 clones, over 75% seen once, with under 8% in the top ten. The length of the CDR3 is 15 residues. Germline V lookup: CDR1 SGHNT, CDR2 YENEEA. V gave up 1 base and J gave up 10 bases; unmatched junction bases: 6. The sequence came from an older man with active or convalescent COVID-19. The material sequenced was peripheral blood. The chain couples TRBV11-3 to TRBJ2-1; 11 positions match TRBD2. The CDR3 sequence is CASSLGGLAAEEQFF. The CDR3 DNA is TGTGCCAGCAGCTTAGGGGGACTAGCGGCTGAAGAGCAGTTCTTC. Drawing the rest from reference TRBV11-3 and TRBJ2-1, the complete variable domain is EAGVVQSPRYKIIEKKQPVAFWCNPISGHNTLYWYLQNLGQGPELLIRYENEEAVDDSQLPKDRFSAERLKGVDSTLKIQPAELGDSAVYLCASSLGGLAAEEQFFGPGTRLTVL.